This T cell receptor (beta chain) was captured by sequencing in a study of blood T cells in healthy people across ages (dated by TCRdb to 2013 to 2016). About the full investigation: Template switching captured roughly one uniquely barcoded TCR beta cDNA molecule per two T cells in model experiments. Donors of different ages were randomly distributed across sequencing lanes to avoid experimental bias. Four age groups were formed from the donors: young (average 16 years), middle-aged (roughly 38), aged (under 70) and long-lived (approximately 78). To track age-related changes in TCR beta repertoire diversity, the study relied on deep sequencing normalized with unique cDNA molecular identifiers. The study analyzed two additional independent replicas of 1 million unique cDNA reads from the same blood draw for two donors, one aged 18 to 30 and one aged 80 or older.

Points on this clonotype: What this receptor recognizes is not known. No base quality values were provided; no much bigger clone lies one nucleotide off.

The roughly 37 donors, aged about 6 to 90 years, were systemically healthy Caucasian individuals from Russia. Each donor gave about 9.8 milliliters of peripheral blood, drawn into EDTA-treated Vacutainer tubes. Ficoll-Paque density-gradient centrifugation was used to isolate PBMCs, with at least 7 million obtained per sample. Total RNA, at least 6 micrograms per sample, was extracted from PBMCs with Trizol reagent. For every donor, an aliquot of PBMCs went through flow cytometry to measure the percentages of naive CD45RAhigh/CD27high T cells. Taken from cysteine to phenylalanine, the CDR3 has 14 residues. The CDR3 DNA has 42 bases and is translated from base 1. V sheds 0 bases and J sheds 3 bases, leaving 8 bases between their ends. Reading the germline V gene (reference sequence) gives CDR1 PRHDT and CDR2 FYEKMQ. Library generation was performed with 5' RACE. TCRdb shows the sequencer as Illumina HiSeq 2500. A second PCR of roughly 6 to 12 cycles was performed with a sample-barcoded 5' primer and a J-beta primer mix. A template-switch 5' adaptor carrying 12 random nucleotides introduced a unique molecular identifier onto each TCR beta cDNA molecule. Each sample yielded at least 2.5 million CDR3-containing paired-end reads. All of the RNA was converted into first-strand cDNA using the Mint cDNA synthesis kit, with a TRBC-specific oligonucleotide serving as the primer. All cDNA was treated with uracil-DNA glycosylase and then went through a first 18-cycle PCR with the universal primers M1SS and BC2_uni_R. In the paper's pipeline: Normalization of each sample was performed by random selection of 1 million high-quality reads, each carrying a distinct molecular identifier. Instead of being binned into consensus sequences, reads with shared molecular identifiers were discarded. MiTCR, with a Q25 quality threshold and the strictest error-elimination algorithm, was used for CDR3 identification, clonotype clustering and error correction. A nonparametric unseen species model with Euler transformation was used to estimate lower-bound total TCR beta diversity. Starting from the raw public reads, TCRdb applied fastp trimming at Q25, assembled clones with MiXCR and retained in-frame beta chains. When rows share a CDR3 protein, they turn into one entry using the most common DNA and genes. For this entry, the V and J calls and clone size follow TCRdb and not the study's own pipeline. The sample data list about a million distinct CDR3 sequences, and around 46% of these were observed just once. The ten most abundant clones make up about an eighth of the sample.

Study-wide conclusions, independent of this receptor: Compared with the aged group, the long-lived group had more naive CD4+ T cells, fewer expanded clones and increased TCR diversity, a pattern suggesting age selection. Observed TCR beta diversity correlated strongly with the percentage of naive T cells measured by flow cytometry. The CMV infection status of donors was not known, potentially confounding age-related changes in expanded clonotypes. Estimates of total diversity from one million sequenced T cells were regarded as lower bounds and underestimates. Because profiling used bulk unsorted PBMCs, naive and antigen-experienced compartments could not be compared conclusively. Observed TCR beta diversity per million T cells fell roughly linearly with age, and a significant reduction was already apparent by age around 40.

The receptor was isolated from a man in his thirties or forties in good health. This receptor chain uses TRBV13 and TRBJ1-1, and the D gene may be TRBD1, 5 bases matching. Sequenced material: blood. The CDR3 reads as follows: CASSLGWGDTEAFF. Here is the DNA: TGTGCCAGCAGCTTAGGCTGGGGGGACACTGAAGCTTTCTTT.